This T cell receptor (beta chain) originates from a study of blood T cell repertoires in COVID-19. At the level of the study: The United States, Italy and Spain supplied acute and convalescent COVID-19 samples. T cells, B-cell-depleted T cells, or PBMCs provided the cDNA or gDNA that served as material.

Original handling: How many nucleated cells were present was estimated from reference gene primer amplification. Produced via immunoSEQ multiplex PCR; TCRdb's table is partial and in-frame only. D and trimming were read from the DNA, whereas the V and J calls and clone size are those reported in that table. The sample has some 200,000 clones; about 89% are singletons. Germline CDR1 reads KGHSH; CDR2 reads LQKENI. Trimming left V 0 bases short and J 2 bases short, with 10 bases between. There are 15 residues in the CDR3. Sequenced: peripheral blood. The rearrangement joins TRBV18 to TRBJ1-1; D not resolved. The TCR sequence derives from a woman between 35 and 50 years old with acute or convalescent COVID-19. CDR3 DNA: TGTGCCAGCTCACCACCGGGCCTGATAAACACTGAAGCTTTCTTT. Translated, it gives CASSPPGLINTEAFF.